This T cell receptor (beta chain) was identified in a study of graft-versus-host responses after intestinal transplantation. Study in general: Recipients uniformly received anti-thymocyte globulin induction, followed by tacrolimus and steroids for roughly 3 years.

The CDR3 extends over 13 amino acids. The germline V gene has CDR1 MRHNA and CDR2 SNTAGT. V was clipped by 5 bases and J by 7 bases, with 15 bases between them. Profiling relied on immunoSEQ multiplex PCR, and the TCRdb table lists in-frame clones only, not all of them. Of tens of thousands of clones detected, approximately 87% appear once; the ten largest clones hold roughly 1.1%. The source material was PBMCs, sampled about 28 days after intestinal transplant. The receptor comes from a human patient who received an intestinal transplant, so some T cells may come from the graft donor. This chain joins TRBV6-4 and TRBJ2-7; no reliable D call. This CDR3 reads CASSFFRMREQYF. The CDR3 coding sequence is TGTGCCAGCAGTTTTTTCCGTATGCGGGAGCAGTACTTC.